What follows is one T cell receptor beta chain and its context. The data derive from a study of T-cell reconstitution after alpha-beta-depleted transplantation in children. The trim removed 4 bases at V and 2 bases at J, leaving 5 bases unmatched. CDR1 and CDR2 from the germline V gene are SGHRS and YFSETQ. This CDR3 has 15 residues. Unique molecular identifiers were incorporated into the prepared TCRbeta library. A single record per CDR3 protein comes from TCRdb applying MiXCR to the PCR reads. This table has roughly 500,000 distinct CDR3 sequences, 30% to 35% appearing once. This chain links TRBV5-1 with TRBJ2-7; 11 nucleotides align to TRBD2. Source: PBMCs from the stem cell graft donor, taken from the stem cell graft. This sequence was found in a human donor who donated a stem cell graft to a child with aplastic anemia. CDR3 coding DNA: TGCGCCAGCAGCCCGGGACTAGCGGACACCTACGAGCAGTACGTC. Translation: CASSPGLADTYEQYV.